These 10 T cell receptor beta chains came from one sample sequenced in a study of OX40 agonist ivuxolimab in advanced cancers. Clones were read by immunoSEQ multiplex PCR, and TCRdb kept only the in-frame ones, dropping some. The data show tens of thousands of clones, roughly nine tenths seen once. Sample: CD4+ or CD8+ T cells sorted from blood, taken in a trial of the OX40 agonist ivuxolimab. These receptors were obtained from an adult with an advanced solid tumor such as melanoma, head and neck, liver or kidney cancer.

V usage is TRBV9 and J usage is TRBJ2-5, with 8 positions matching TRBD2. The CDR3 sequence is 16 residues long. After removal of 4 bases from V and 5 bases from J, the junction contained 13 bases not matched to a gene. CDR1 is SGDLS, CDR2 YYNGEE, per germline. Written as DNA, the CDR3 is TGTGCCAGCAGCCTAAACCAAGGACTAGCAGGGGAGACCCAGTACTTC. Its translation is CASSLNQGLAGETQYF.

The chain carries TRBV5-4 and TRBJ1-5; TRBD1 aligns across 9 bases. Trimming removed 4 bases from V and 0 bases from J; junction bases left unmatched: 5. The CDR3 is 16 amino acids. Germline loops: CDR1 SGHNT, CDR2 YYREEE (reference sequence). For the CDR3, the DNA is TGTGCCAGCAGCCTCTGGACAGGGGTTAGCAATCAGCCCCAGCATTTT. This gives the protein CASSLWTGVSNQPQHF.

This sequence joins TRBV6-6 and TRBJ1-6, with D perhaps matching TRBD1 (5 bases). In germline, CDR1 is MNHNY, CDR2 SVGAGI (reference sequence). This CDR3 spans 14 amino acids. V lost 1 base to trimming and J lost 10 bases, with 11 bases between them. The CDR3 loop is CASSYFQGASPLHF. The CDR3 DNA follows: TGTGCCAGCAGTTACTTTCAGGGAGCCTCACCCCTCCACTTT.

This clone was recorded once. The CDR3: CASSKPRRGGSPLHF. CDR3 nucleotides: TGTGCCAGCAGCAAACCCCGTCGAGGAGGTTCACCCCTCCACTTT. The V and J genes are TRBV21-1 and TRBJ1-6. TRBV21-1 is a known pseudogene. This CDR3 has 15 amino acids.

The V gene is TRBV11-2, the J gene TRBJ1-4; D gene ambiguous. Trimming shortened V by 5 bases and J by 7 bases, and 11 bases separated the two germline ends. The germline CDR1 and CDR2 sequences are SGHAT and FQNNGV. The CDR3 sequence is 13 residues long. The DNA for the CDR3 is TGTGCCAGCAGCGGGCGCCCTTTTGAAAAACTGTTTTTT. It translates to CASSGRPFEKLFF.

The chain recombines TRBV9 with TRBJ1-6, with TRBD1 matching over 7 bases. V was clipped by 2 bases and J by 6 bases; unmatched bases: 5. Germline CDR1 reads SGDLS; CDR2 reads YYNGEE. The CDR3 is 15 residues long. The CDR3 bases are TGTGCCAGCAGCGTCACCGGGACAGTTAATTCACCCCTCCACTTT. Amino acids: CASSVTGTVNSPLHF.

This clone was counted a single time. The chain recombines TRBV7-6 with TRBJ2-1; tentatively, D is TRBD1 (5 bases). Between the trimmed V and J ends, which lost 4 bases and 7 bases, there was a span of 17 bases. Germline values: CDR1 SGHVS, CDR2 FNYEAQ. CDR3 size: 15 residues. CDR3 region: CASSYAAQGSNEQFF. The CDR3 DNA reads as TGTGCCAGCAGCTACGCGGCGCAGGGATCTAATGAGCAGTTCTTC.

The chain uses TRBV7-9 and TRBJ2-7; 11 bases match TRBD2. There are 15 residues in the CDR3. Germline CDR1 and CDR2: SEHNR and FQNEAQ (reference sequence). V was clipped by 4 bases and J by 7 bases; unmatched bases: 9. CDR3 in DNA: TGTGCCAGCAGCTCCCTGACTAGCGGGAATTCGGAGCAGTACTTC. Encoded protein: CASSSLTSGNSEQYF. The full variable domain, completed using reference TRBV7-9 and TRBJ2-7, is DTGVSQNPRHKITKRGQNVTFRCDPISEHNRLYWYRQTLGQGPEFLTYFQNEAQLEKSRLLSDRFSAERPKGSFSTLEIQRTEQGDSAMYLCASSSLTSGNSEQYFGPGTRLTVT.

The CDR3 nucleotides are TGTGCCAGCAGCTTATCTTGGAGACAGGGGGAAAGTGGCTACACCTTC. Protein: CASSLSWRQGESGYTF. The chain carries TRBV7-2 and TRBJ1-2; 9 nucleotides align to TRBD1. With 2 bases clipped from V and 7 bases from J, the junction kept 11 bases outside the gene matches. The CDR3 consists of 16 residues. Germline V gene lookup returns CDR1 SGHTA and CDR2 FQGNSA.

This chain joins TRBV19 and TRBJ2-2; the match to TRBD2 covers 13 bases. In germline, CDR1 is LNHDA, CDR2 SQIVND (reference sequence). J lost 6 bases, V lost 6 bases, and 10 bases had no gene match. This CDR3 contains 17 residues. The CDR3 spells CASRTSGLAGVAGELFF. The DNA for the CDR3 is TGTGCCAGTAGAACTTCCGGACTAGCGGGAGTGGCCGGGGAGCTGTTTTTT.